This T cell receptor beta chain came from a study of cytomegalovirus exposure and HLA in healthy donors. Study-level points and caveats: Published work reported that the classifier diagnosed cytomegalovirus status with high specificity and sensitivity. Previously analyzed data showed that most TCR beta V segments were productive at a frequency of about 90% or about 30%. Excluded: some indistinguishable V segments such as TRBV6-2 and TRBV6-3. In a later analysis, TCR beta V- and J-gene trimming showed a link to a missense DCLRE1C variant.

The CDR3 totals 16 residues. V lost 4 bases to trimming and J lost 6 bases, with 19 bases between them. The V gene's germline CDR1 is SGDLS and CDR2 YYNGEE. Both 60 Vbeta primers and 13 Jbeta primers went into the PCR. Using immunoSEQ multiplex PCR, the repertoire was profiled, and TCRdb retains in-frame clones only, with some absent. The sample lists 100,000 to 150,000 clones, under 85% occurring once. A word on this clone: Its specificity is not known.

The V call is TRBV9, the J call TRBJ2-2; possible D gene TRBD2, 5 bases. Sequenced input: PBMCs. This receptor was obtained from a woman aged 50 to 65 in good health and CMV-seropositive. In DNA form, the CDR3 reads TGTGCCAGCAGCTTCTTTGAGGGCGAGCTGGCCGGGGAGCTGTTTTTT. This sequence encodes CASSFFEGELAGELFF.